This T cell receptor beta chain appears in the sequencing data of a study of human T cells and chemical hapten exposure. Overall study context: Sensitization applied 2% DPC to roughly 2 cm by roughly 2 cm of upper inner arm skin. Diphenylcyclopropenone doses were given weekly to the scalps of patients across the roughly 24-week study. TCR yields per sample varied mostly from small pooled library volume differences.

The time point is: patch test 1, 2 weeks after DPC sensitization. Documented treatment: therapeutic diphenylcyclopropenone sensitization with weekly scalp DPC. The CDR3 is made up of 16 amino acids. Original processing methods: Sample-level TCR yields exhibited a median of about 96,000, with a range of roughly 20,000 to 690,600. In TCRdb, the RACE reads were re-called with MiXCR into one record per CDR3 protein. These V and J calls are TCRdb output, not the study's own analysis. The sample has roughly 160,000 distinct CDR3 sequences, around 15% seen once. The source was whole blood, collected in connection with sensitization to the hapten diphenylcyclopropenone (DPC). The receptor was isolated from a woman in her 30s with alopecia areata. Some clones in this sample may be carry-over from other donors' samples. This chain uses TRBV12-2 with TRBJ1-5; the tabulated D call, TRBD1, remains unverified against the DNA. TRBV12-2 has pseudogene status. The CDR3, as DNA: TGTGCAAGTCGCGGGCGGGACAGCCTCCAGCCTCAGCCCCAGCATTTT. It yields the protein CASRGRDSLQPQPQHF.